These T cell receptor beta chains were read from a single sample in a study of blood T cell repertoires in COVID-19. TCRdb's table, derived via immunoSEQ multiplex PCR, lists solely in-frame clones and lacks some. The data show 30,000 to 50,000 clones, 84% seen once. Source material: peripheral blood. These receptors all come from a man aged 50 to 60 with active or convalescent COVID-19. Each CDR3 is given with its conserved first and last residue. The D gene is left open where the match is weak. For some rows the clone size is stated as once, few or many, or as a class when expanded; others skip it.

d_call clone_size j_call v_call cdr3_nt cdr3_aa
TRBD2 . TRBJ2-5 TRBV6-2/TRBV6-3 TGTGCCAGCAGTTACGGGGCTAGCGGGGGGGCGGAGACCCAGTACTTC CASSYGASGGAETQYF
TRBD2 . TRBJ2-7 TRBV29-1 TGCAGCGTTGAAGGAAGAAGCGGGGGGGCCTACGAGCAGTACTTC CSVEGRSGGAYEQYF
. once TRBJ2-7 TRBV15 TGTGCCACCAGCAGGCAGGGCCCCTACGAGCAGTACTTC CATSRQGPYEQYF
. . TRBJ1-6 TRBV29-1 TGCAGCGTTGCGGCAGGGGATAATTCACCCCTCCACTTT CSVAAGDNSPLHF
. few TRBJ2-5 TRBV11-3 TGTGCCAGCAGCTTACGGACAGGGCTCGGGGGGGAGACCCAGTACTTC CASSLRTGLGGETQYF
TRBD1 few TRBJ2-2 TRBV19 TGTGCCAGTAGTATCGACAGGGGTTACACCGGGGAGCTGTTTTTT CASSIDRGYTGELFF
. once TRBJ2-2 TRBV19 TGTGCCAGTAACCACAGGGTGGACACCGGGGAGCTGTTTTTT CASNHRVDTGELFF
TRBD1 . TRBJ2-3 TRBV5-4 TGTGCCAGCAGCTTGGGACCCGGGACAGGGGAACACACAGATACGCAGTATTTT CASSLGPGTGEHTDTQYF
. . TRBJ2-7 TRBV9 TGTGCCAGCAGCGTAGAAACAGACTACGAGCAGTACTTC CASSVETDYEQYF
. few TRBJ2-5 TRBV7-2 TGTGCCAGCAGCCGTAGTAGGCAGGGCTCAGAGACCCAGTACTTC CASSRSRQGSETQYF
TRBD2 . TRBJ2-1 TRBV9 TGTGCCAGCAGCGCTCGGGGGGGCGAGTACAATGAGCAGTTCTTC CASSARGGEYNEQFF
. few TRBJ1-1 TRBV19 TGTGCCAGTAGTAAGTCTATTGTAGGGGTGAACACTGAAGCTTTCTTT CASSKSIVGVNTEAFF
. once TRBJ2-5 TRBV5-1 TGCGCCAGCAGCTTAACCCAGTGGGCTGGGACCCAGTACTTC CASSLTQWAGTQYF
. . TRBJ1-5 TRBV27 TGTGCCAGCAGTTTATCGGGGCGTAGCAATCAGCCCCAGCATTTT CASSLSGRSNQPQHF
. . TRBJ1-1 TRBV27 TGTGCCAGCAAGAAACAGGGATTCATGAACACTGAAGCTTTCTTT CASKKQGFMNTEAFF
TRBD2 . TRBJ2-3 TRBV3-1/TRBV3-2 TGTGCCAGCAGCCAAGTCCCAGCGGGGGTCGGGGATACGCAGTATTTT CASSQVPAGVGDTQYF
TRBD1 once TRBJ1-5 TRBV6-2/TRBV6-3 TGTGCCAGCAGCCGACAGGGATCGAGAAATCAGCCCCAGCATTTT CASSRQGSRNQPQHF
TRBD1 . TRBJ2-5 TRBV23-1 TGCGCCAGCAGGGACAGGGGCGTCGGGCAAGAGACCCAGTACTTC CASRDRGVGQETQYF
TRBD1 once TRBJ1-5 TRBV6-5 TGTGCCAGCAGTTCACGGGACAGGGGGGTTCAGCCCCAGCATTTT CASSSRDRGVQPQHF
TRBD1 . TRBJ1-2 TRBV5-4 TGTGCCAGCAGCAGGACAGGGAACTATGGCTACACCTTC CASSRTGNYGYTF
. . TRBJ2-7 TRBV7-8 TGTGCCAGCAGCTTAGTGGGCGTAGGATACGAGCAGTACTTC CASSLVGVGYEQYF
. . TRBJ2-1 TRBV9 TGTGCCAGCAGCGTAGAAAGTCTGGGACTCAATGAGCAGTTCTTC CASSVESLGLNEQFF
. medium-sized TRBJ1-1 TRBV7-2 TGTGCCAGCAGCGACACCCGACCCAACACTGAAGCTTTCTTT CASSDTRPNTEAFF
. . TRBJ2-2 TRBV6-1 TGTGCCAGCAGTGAAGACAGTTTCTTCGAGCTGTTTTTT CASSEDSFFELFF
TRBD2 . TRBJ2-3 TRBV4-1 TGCGCCAGCAGCCTGAATTCGGGGGGGGATACGCAGTATTTT CASSLNSGGDTQYF
TRBD1 . TRBJ2-2 TRBV5-1 TGCGCCAGCAGCCCTCTTGAGGGGGCGGCCGGGGAGCTGTTTTTT CASSPLEGAAGELFF
. . TRBJ1-6 TRBV30 TGTGCCAGATCCGGTACAGGATACAATTCACCCCTCCACTTT CARSGTGYNSPLHF
TRBD1 . TRBJ1-2 TRBV5-6 TGTGCCAGCAGCTTCACAGGGGGCTCGACCTTC CASSFTGGSTF
. . TRBJ1-2 TRBV20-1 TGCAGTGCTAGTCGAGGGGGAAGGGGAATTGAATACTATGGCTACACCTTC CSASRGGRGIEYYGYTF
. few TRBJ1-2 TRBV6-5 TGTGCCAGCAAAAGCCGGACAGTTTATGGCTACACCTTC CASKSRTVYGYTF
TRBD1 . TRBJ1-2 TRBV6-4 TGTGCCAGCAGTGTCTCGGGACAGGACTATGGCTACACCTTC CASSVSGQDYGYTF
. . TRBJ1-1 TRBV13 TGTGCCAGCAGCTTAGTGGTTGGGCGAGAAGCTTTCTTT CASSLVVGREAFF
TRBD1 . TRBJ2-5 TRBV14 TGTGCCAGCAGCCCCCGACAGGGGCAGGAGACCCAGTACTTC CASSPRQGQETQYF
. . TRBJ1-1 TRBV7-9 TGTGCCAGCAGCTACGGACAGTATGAAGCTTTCTTT CASSYGQYEAFF
. . TRBJ1-3 TRBV19 TGTGCCAGTAGTATTCCCAATGGAAACACCATATATTTT CASSIPNGNTIYF
. . TRBJ1-2 TRBV5-5 TGTGCCAGCGGACCGTCGACAGGCTATGGCTACACCTTC CASGPSTGYGYTF
TRBD2 few TRBJ2-5 TRBV29-1 TGCAGCTCGGAGGGGAGGGGTAGGGAGACCCAGTACTTC CSSEGRGRETQYF
TRBD1 . TRBJ2-5 TRBV4-1 TGCGCCAGCAGCCCCGCCGCCGGGACAGGGAGAAAAGAGACCCAGTACTTC CASSPAAGTGRKETQYF
. few TRBJ2-2 TRBV19 TGTGCCAGTAGGGGCCAGGGGAACACCGGGGAGCTGTTTTTT CASRGQGNTGELFF
TRBD1 . TRBJ1-6 TRBV2 TGTGCCAGCAGTGGAGCCCGGGACAGTAATTCACCCCTCCACTTT CASSGARDSNSPLHF
TRBD1 . TRBJ1-2 TRBV3-1/TRBV3-2 TGTGCCAGCAGCCAAGAATTAAGGGCAGGGGGCAGTGGCTACACCTTC CASSQELRAGGSGYTF
. large TRBJ1-6 TRBV21-1 TGTGCCAGCACCATAGGGGCAGGGATCCTTAATTCACCCCTCCACTTT CASTIGAGILNSPLHF
. . TRBJ1-2 TRBV24-1 TGTGCCAGGTCCCGGGGAAACTATGGCTACACCTTC CARSRGNYGYTF
. . TRBJ2-5 TRBV7-9 TGTGCCAGCAGTGAGGGTCAAGAGACCCAGTACTTC CASSEGQETQYF
TRBD2 . TRBJ2-1 TRBV12-5 TGTGCTAGTGGTTCTCCTGGACTAGCGGGGGGGCATGAGCAGTTCTTC CASGSPGLAGGHEQFF
. . TRBJ1-3 TRBV24-1 TGTGCCACCAGTGATTTCCCCGGGTCGACTGGAAACACCATATATTTT CATSDFPGSTGNTIYF
TRBD1 . TRBJ1-6 TRBV19 TGTGCCAGTAGTCAGGGGACAGGCGCATATAATTCACCCCTCCACTTT CASSQGTGAYNSPLHF
. . TRBJ2-5 TRBV4-1 TGCGCCAGCAGCCAAGACGAAGGTGTTAGCGAGACCCAGTACTTC CASSQDEGVSETQYF
. . TRBJ2-7 TRBV19 TGTGCCAGTAGTATAGGGGCCAGGGACGAGCAGTACTTC CASSIGARDEQYF
. . TRBJ2-5 TRBV29-1 TGCAGCGTGGGGGGTAGGGACGAGACCCAGTACTTC CSVGGRDETQYF
. . TRBJ2-5 TRBV7-2 TGTGCCAGCAGCTTCTGGAGAGAGACCCAGTACTTC CASSFWRETQYF
. . TRBJ1-2 TRBV13 TGTGCCAGCAGCCTCTGGACAGAACCTACCTATGGCTACACCTTC CASSLWTEPTYGYTF
. . TRBJ1-5 TRBV6-5 TGTGCCAGCAGTTACCGGGAGGGTCAGCCCCAGCATTTT CASSYREGQPQHF
. . TRBJ2-3 TRBV9 TGTGCCAGCAGCGTAAGCGGTAGCACAGATACGCAGTATTTT CASSVSGSTDTQYF